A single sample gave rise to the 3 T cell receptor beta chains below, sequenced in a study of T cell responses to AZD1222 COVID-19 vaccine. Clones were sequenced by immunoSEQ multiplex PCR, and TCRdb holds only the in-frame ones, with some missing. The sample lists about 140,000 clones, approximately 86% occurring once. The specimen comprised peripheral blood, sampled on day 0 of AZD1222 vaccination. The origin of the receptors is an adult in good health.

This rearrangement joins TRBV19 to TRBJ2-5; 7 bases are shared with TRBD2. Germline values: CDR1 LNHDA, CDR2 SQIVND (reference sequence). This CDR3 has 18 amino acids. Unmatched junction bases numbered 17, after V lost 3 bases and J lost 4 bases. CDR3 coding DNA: TGTGCCAGTAGTATTGTCCTATCCCAGGCGGGAGTTGCAGAGACCCAGTACTTC. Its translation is CASSIVLSQAGVAETQYF.

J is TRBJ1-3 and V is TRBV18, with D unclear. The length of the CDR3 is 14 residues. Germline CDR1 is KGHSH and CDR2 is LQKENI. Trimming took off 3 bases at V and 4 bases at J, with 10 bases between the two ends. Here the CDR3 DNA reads TGTGCCAGCTCACCGATGGGCCGGGGAAACACCATATATTTT. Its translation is CASSPMGRGNTIYF.

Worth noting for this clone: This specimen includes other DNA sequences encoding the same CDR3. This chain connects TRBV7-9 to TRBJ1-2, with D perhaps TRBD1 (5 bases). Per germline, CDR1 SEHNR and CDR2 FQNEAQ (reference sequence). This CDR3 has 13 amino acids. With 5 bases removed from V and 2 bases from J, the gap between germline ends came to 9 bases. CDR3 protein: CASSPTENYGYTF. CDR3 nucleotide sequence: TGTGCCAGCAGCCCGACAGAAAACTATGGCTACACCTTC.